A single sample gave rise to the 18 T cell receptor beta chains below, sequenced in a study of identifying expanded T cells in peripheral blood. Measured with immunoSEQ multiplex PCR; TCRdb has only the in-frame clones, and not every one. In the table there are around 90,000 clones, around 88% of which are singletons. The specimen sequenced was blood. The receptors stem from a person between 18 and 75 years old in good health.

The chain uses TRBV5-6 and TRBJ2-1, with 9 bases fitting TRBD2. V lost 6 bases and J lost 7; bases outside the gene matches: 5. Germline assignment: CDR1 SGHDT and CDR2 YYEEEE. The CDR3 sequence is 13 residues long. CDR3 coding DNA: TGTGCCAGCATCCTAAGCGGGGGGAATGAGCAGTTCTTC. Amino acid sequence: CASILSGGNEQFF.

This chain connects TRBV6-5 to TRBJ2-2, with a possible D match to TRBD1 (5 bases). The germline V and J ends were trimmed by 4 bases and 6 bases, with 12 bases remaining between them. This CDR3 has 14 residues. The germline CDR1 and CDR2 sequences are MNHEY and SVGAGI. The CDR3 sequence: CASSSRQTSGELFF. In DNA, the CDR3 is TGTGCCAGCAGTTCCCGACAGACGTCCGGGGAGCTGTTTTTT.

The chain joins TRBV5-1 to TRBJ1-5; D might be TRBD1 (5 bases). The germline V and J ends were trimmed by 2 bases and 2 bases, with 11 bases remaining between them. The length of the CDR3 is 15 residues. Germline loops: CDR1 SGHRS, CDR2 YFSETQ. CDR3: CASSFSGDGNQPQHF. The CDR3 DNA sequence: TGCGCCAGCAGCTTTTCCGGGGACGGCAATCAGCCCCAGCATTTT.

The chain carries TRBV28 and TRBJ2-3, with TRBD1 identical over 9 bases. Germline CDR1 MDHEN, CDR2 SYDVKM. Losses at the gene ends were 9 bases for V and 6 bases for J; bases not matched to a gene: 10. The length of the CDR3 is 14 residues. The CDR3 sequence is CASFLQGAGDTQYF. Written as DNA, the CDR3 is TGTGCCAGTTTCCTACAGGGGGCTGGGGATACGCAGTATTTT. Filled out from reference TRBV28 and TRBJ2-3, the complete variable domain reads DVKVTQSSRYLVKRTGEKVFLECVQDMDHENMFWYRQDPGLGLRLIYFSYDVKMKEKGDIPEGYSVSREKKERFSLILESASTNQTSMYLCASFLQGAGDTQYFGPGTRLTVL.

The chain links TRBV27 to TRBJ2-3; 7 bases fit TRBD2. The CDR3 has 14 residues. The junction had 7 bases not matched to a gene; V was cut back by 6 bases and J by 4 bases. Germline-derived CDR1 and CDR2 are MNHEY and SMNVEV (reference sequence). DNA of the CDR3: TGTGCCAGCAGCTTAAGCGGGATCGCAGATACGCAGTATTTT. Translated: CASSLSGIADTQYF.

V and J are TRBV28 and TRBJ2-3; D possibly corresponds to TRBD2 (6 bases). Deletions cut 6 bases from V and 0 bases from J, with 13 bases between. The CDR3 runs 15 residues. Germline values: CDR1 MDHEN, CDR2 SYDVKM. CDR3 loop: CASSPGTPSTDTQYF. In DNA form, the CDR3 reads TGTGCCAGCAGCCCCGGGACTCCAAGCACAGATACGCAGTATTTT.

In this sample, this clone turned up a few times. The CDR3 DNA reads as TGCGCCAGCAGCTTCGGGAGCACTGAAGCTTTCTTT. Translated: CASSFGSTEAFF. This rearrangement joins TRBV5-1 to TRBJ1-1; D gene unclear. Per germline, CDR1 SGHRS and CDR2 YFSETQ. There are 12 residues in the CDR3. Trimming took off 2 bases at V and 4 bases at J, with 6 bases between the two ends.

In regard to this clone: A much larger clone lies one base from this, so it may be a read error. The chain uses TRBV6-4 and TRBJ2-3; no definite D call. Between the trimmed V and J ends, which lost 0 bases and 3 bases, there was a span of 4 bases. The CDR3 is 13 amino acids. CDR1 and CDR2 (germline): MRHNA, SNTAGT. The CDR3 is CASSDSATDTQYF. In nucleotides, the CDR3 is TGTGCCAGCAGTGACTCGGCAACAGATACGCAGTATTTT.

This chain's CDR3 is CASSLPPGVYNEQFF. DNA of the CDR3: TGTGCCAGCAGCCTCCCTCCAGGGGTTTACAATGAGCAGTTCTTC. The V and J genes are TRBV28 and TRBJ2-1; D perhaps matches TRBD1 (6 bases). Trimming left V 6 bases short and J 4 bases short, with 16 bases between. Germline CDR1 and CDR2: MDHEN and SYDVKM. The CDR3 runs to 15 residues. The full variable domain, its missing parts supplied by reference TRBV28 and TRBJ2-1, is DVKVTQSSRYLVKRTGEKVFLECVQDMDHENMFWYRQDPGLGLRLIYFSYDVKMKEKGDIPEGYSVSREKKERFSLILESASTNQTSMYLCASSLPPGVYNEQFFGPGTRLTVL.

The chain employs TRBV27 and TRBJ1-1; TRBD1 agrees at 11 bases. Trimming cost V 10 bases and J 1 base; bases outside gene matches: 5. The CDR3 covers 14 residues. Germline assignment: CDR1 MNHEY and CDR2 SMNVEV (reference sequence). CDR3 nucleotide sequence: TGTGCCACCCGGACAGGGGGCTCGAACACTGAAGCTTTCTTT. Its translation is CATRTGGSNTEAFF.

The genes are TRBV6-4 and TRBJ2-1; 8 bases fit TRBD1. With V trimmed by 4 bases and J by 8 bases, 4 bases remained unmatched. The CDR3 covers 13 residues. The germline gives CDR1 MRHNA, CDR2 SNTAGT. The CDR3 protein is CASSVKQGDEQFF. As DNA, the CDR3 is TGTGCCAGCAGTGTGAAACAGGGGGATGAGCAGTTCTTC.

The rearrangement uses TRBV5-1 and TRBJ2-2; D is uncertain. The CDR3 has 15 amino acids. Trimming took 2 bases from V and 6 from J, leaving 14 bases between them. Germline loops: CDR1 SGHRS, CDR2 YFSETQ. This CDR3 reads CASSFRQDGSGELFF. The CDR3 DNA is TGCGCCAGCAGCTTTAGGCAGGATGGTTCCGGGGAGCTGTTTTTT.

The chain combines TRBV12-5 with TRBJ2-5; 9 positions agree with TRBD1. CDR1 LGHNT and CDR2 FRNRAP come from the germline V gene. This CDR3 has 13 residues. V lost 5 bases to trimming and J lost 7 bases; unmatched junction nucleotides: 5. CDR3 sequence reads: CASGVGQGGTQYF. In DNA, the CDR3 is TGTGCTAGTGGTGTGGGACAGGGAGGGACCCAGTACTTC. The variable domain in full, with the rest retrieved from reference TRBV12-5 and TRBJ2-5, is DARVTQTPRHKVTEMGQEVTMRCQPILGHNTVFWYRQTMMQGLELLAYFRNRAPLDDSGMPKDRFSAEMPDATLATLKIQPSEPRDSAVYFCASGVGQGGTQYFGPGTRLLVL.

This sequence joins TRBV11-2 and TRBJ2-1; D not resolved. CDR3 length: 14 amino acids. CDR1 is SGHAT, CDR2 FQNNGV, per germline. The V end lost 4 bases, the J end lost 8 bases, and 15 bases lay between the germline ends. CDR3 protein: CASSYPTGIHEQFF. CDR3 sequence (DNA): TGTGCCAGCAGCTATCCTACGGGTATCCATGAGCAGTTCTTC.

The chain uses TRBV10-1 and TRBJ2-7, with a tentative D call TRBD1 (6 bases). CDR3 size: 13 residues. V dropped 2 bases and J dropped 4 bases, with 9 bases sitting between them. CDR1 and CDR2 (germline): WNHNN, SYGVQD (reference sequence). The CDR3 sequence: CASSEAQGYEQYF. The CDR3 bases are TGCGCCAGCAGTGAGGCACAGGGTTACGAGCAGTACTTC.

The rearrangement links TRBV2 to TRBJ2-2; D not resolved. Trimming took 3 bases from V and 1 from J, leaving 6 bases between them. The V gene's germline CDR1 is SNHLY and CDR2 FYNNEI. The CDR3 has 14 amino acids. The CDR3 sequence: CASSDGRNTGELFF. The CDR3 bases are TGTGCCAGCAGTGACGGAAGGAACACCGGGGAGCTGTTTTTT.

This chain links TRBV27 with TRBJ2-7, with D perhaps assigned TRBD1 or TRBD2 (5 bases each). Trimming pared 2 bases from V and 0 bases from J, leaving 8 bases between. The CDR3 is 14 amino acids. In germline, CDR1 is MNHEY, CDR2 SMNVEV (reference sequence). The CDR3 nucleotides are TGTGCCAGCAGTTTAGGGACGAGCTCCTACGAGCAGTACTTC. Protein: CASSLGTSSYEQYF.

The chain recombines TRBV30 with TRBJ1-2; 8 nucleotides line up with TRBD1. J lost 4 bases, V lost 3 bases, and 7 bases had no gene match. There are 14 residues in the CDR3. The germline CDR1 and CDR2 sequences are GTSNPN and SVGIG (reference sequence). The chain's CDR3 is CAWSRTGGVYGYTF. CDR3 bases: TGTGCCTGGAGCCGAACAGGGGGTGTCTATGGCTACACCTTC.